One sample yielded the 2 T cell receptor beta chains listed below, sequenced in a study of cytomegalovirus exposure and HLA in healthy donors. 60 Vbeta and 13 Jbeta primers were used in PCR. Only in-frame clones appear in the TCRdb table, and some are missing; sequencing was by immunoSEQ multiplex PCR. The sample includes approximately 150,000 clones, 78% of them seen just once. The material sequenced was PBMCs. The receptors derive from a young woman in good health and CMV-seropositive.

The chain is built from TRBV5-6 and TRBJ2-1; 9 nucleotides agree with TRBD2. Trimming at V came to 0 bases and at J to 5 bases, leaving 3 bases not matched to a gene. Germline loops: CDR1 SGHDT, CDR2 YYEEEE. The CDR3 consists of 15 residues. CDR3 sequence reads: CASSLVLAGNNEQFF. The CDR3 DNA reads TGTGCCAGCAGCTTGGTGCTAGCGGGGAACAATGAGCAGTTCTTC.

This chain uses TRBV6-6 with TRBJ1-6; TRBD1 aligns across 10 bases. Trimming removed 5 bases from V and 11 bases from J; junction bases left unmatched: 6. Germline V gives CDR1 MNHNY, CDR2 SVGAGI (reference sequence). The CDR3 runs to 14 residues. The CDR3: CASSPGQGLPPLHF. In DNA form, the CDR3 reads TGTGCCAGCAGTCCGGGACAGGGGTTGCCACCCCTCCACTTT.